A single sample is the source of the 26 T cell receptor beta chains below, sequenced in a study of cytomegalovirus exposure and HLA in healthy donors (dated by TCRdb to about 2017). The library was obtained by the immunoSEQ multiplex PCR assay. For the multiplex PCR, a mixture combining 60 forward primers for TCR Vbeta segments and 13 reverse primers for TCR Jbeta segments was used. The table was pulled from immuneACCESS by TCRdb, which kept in-frame rearrangements only. Such tables lose some clones; where checked, under half of the loss comes from unresolved V genes, and the rest has no known cause. The sample data list about 190,000 clones, and roughly 81% of these were observed just once. The leading ten clones occupy over 2% of the sample. Sequenced: PBMCs. The receptors originated from a woman in her thirties in good health and CMV-seropositive.

The chain combines TRBV19 with TRBJ1-2, with D possibly TRBD1 on 6 matching bases. The germline V gene encodes CDR1 LNHDA and CDR2 SQIVND (reference sequence). Trimming pared 4 bases from V and 4 bases from J, leaving 13 bases between. This CDR3 region has 14 residues. As DNA, the CDR3 is TGTGCCAGTAGTACCTCGGGCAGGGGCTATGGCTACACCTTC. Translating gives CASSTSGRGYGYTF. The whole variable domain, filled in from reference TRBV19 and TRBJ1-2, reads DGGITQSPKYLFRKEGQNVTLSCEQNLNHDAMYWYRQDPGQGLRLIYYSQIVNDFQKGDIAEGYSVSREKKESFPLTVTSAQKNPTAFYLCASSTSGRGYGYTFGSGTRLTVV.

The chain employs TRBV20-1 and TRBJ1-2; TRBD1 aligns across 7 bases. CDR1 is DFQATT and CDR2 is SNEGSKA in the germline V gene (reference sequence). The length of the CDR3 is 11 residues. V was pared by 6 bases and J by 8 bases, with 6 bases of the junction left unmatched. The CDR3 protein is CSAEGGFGYTF. CDR3 sequence (DNA): TGCAGTGCAGAAGGGGGCTTCGGCTACACCTTC.

V usage is TRBV18 and J usage is TRBJ1-3; 10 nucleotides match TRBD1. The CDR3 is 14 amino acids. The J segment lost 6 bases and the V segment lost 6 bases, leaving 5 bases of the junction unmatched. Germline V gene data show CDR1 as KGHSH and CDR2 as LQKENI. For the CDR3, the DNA is TGTGCCAGCTCTACGACAGGGGGCGAAAACACCATATATTTT. It encodes CASSTTGGENTIYF.

The rearrangement uses TRBV25-1 and TRBJ1-2; D unclear. CDR1 is MGHDK, CDR2 SYGVNS, per germline. V was trimmed by 4 bases and J by 5 bases, leaving 8 bases between them. This CDR3 contains 12 residues. The CDR3 DNA is TGTGCCAGCAGTGGGCAGGATTATGGCTACACCTTC. This codes for CASSGQDYGYTF.

V is TRBV5-6 and J is TRBJ2-3; D is undetermined. CDR3 size: 14 residues. Looked up from germline, CDR1 is SGHDT and CDR2 is YYEEEE. Trimming removed 4 bases at V and 4 bases at J, with 13 bases between. The CDR3 here is CASSPNLRADTQYF. Here the CDR3 DNA reads TGTGCCAGCAGCCCGAACCTTCGGGCAGATACGCAGTATTTT.

As for this clone: Other DNA sequences from this sample encode an identical CDR3 as well. V is TRBV5-1 and J is TRBJ2-3; the match to TRBD2 covers 7 bases. Germline V gene sequence: CDR1 SGHRS, CDR2 YFSETQ. The CDR3 consists of 15 residues. Losses at the gene ends were 4 bases for V and 6 bases for J; bases not matched to a gene: 11. The CDR3 is CASSPRGGGMDTQYF. CDR3 in DNA: TGCGCCAGCAGCCCCCGCGGCGGGGGTATGGATACGCAGTATTTT.

The rearrangement links TRBV7-2 to TRBJ1-5; possible D gene TRBD1, 6 bases. Per the germline V gene, CDR1 is SGHTA and CDR2 is FQGNSA. The CDR3 consists of 15 residues. Trimming shortened V by 4 bases and J by 7 bases, and 17 bases separated the two germline ends. The DNA of the CDR3 is TGTGCCAGCAGCTCCCGGGGACACCATAACCAGCCCCAGCATTTT. The encoded protein is CASSSRGHHNQPQHF.

The CDR3 here is CASSLAGYGEQFF. CDR3 nucleotides: TGTGCCAGCAGTTTAGCGGGATATGGAGAGCAGTTCTTC. This chain uses TRBV28 with TRBJ2-1; weak D call: TRBD2 (6 bases). The CDR3 runs to 13 residues. CDR1 and CDR2 from the germline V gene are MDHEN and SYDVKM. Deletions cut 2 bases from V and 10 bases from J, with 12 bases between.

J is TRBJ2-7 and V is TRBV6-5; a possible D gene is TRBD2 (5 bases). The CDR3 runs to 14 residues. Germline V gene data show CDR1 as MNHEY and CDR2 as SVGAGI. Trimming stripped 6 bases from V and 5 bases from J, with 17 bases between. CDR3 protein: CASSLRGRRDEQYF. The CDR3 nucleotides read TGTGCCAGCAGCTTACGGGGTCGTAGGGACGAGCAGTACTTC.

The chain links TRBV4-3 to TRBJ2-1; 13 nucleotides match TRBD2. Germline CDR1 LGHNA, CDR2 YSLEER. This CDR3 contains 17 residues. The ends lost 1 base at V and 9 bases at J; junction bases unmatched: 9. CDR3 in DNA: TGCGCCAGCAGCCAAGGGACTAGCGGGAGCTTTCAGGCTGAGCAGTTCTTC. Protein sequence: CASSQGTSGSFQAEQFF.

V usage is TRBV9 and J usage is TRBJ2-3; 10 positions match TRBD2. V dropped 6 bases and J dropped 1; count of bases not matched to a gene: 5. Per the germline V gene, CDR1 is SGDLS and CDR2 is YYNGEE. The CDR3 totals 15 residues. CDR3 protein: CASTRTSGGTDTQYF. The DNA of the CDR3 is TGTGCCAGCACCAGGACTAGCGGAGGCACAGATACGCAGTATTTT.

The J gene is TRBJ2-3, the V gene TRBV15, with 7 nucleotides matching TRBD2. CDR1 is LNHNV and CDR2 is YYDKDF in the germline V gene (reference sequence). V lost 4 bases to trimming and J lost 3 bases; unmatched junction nucleotides: 10. The CDR3 runs to 16 residues. The CDR3 here is CATSNPSAGVTDTQYF. DNA of the CDR3: TGTGCCACCAGCAACCCTTCGGCGGGAGTAACAGATACGCAGTATTTT.

This clone turned up a few times. The chain recombines TRBV7-2 with TRBJ2-7, with a possible D match to TRBD1 (5 bases). The germline CDR1 and CDR2 sequences are SGHTA and FQGNSA. This CDR3 region has 15 residues. V lost 1 base and J lost 2, with 12 bases in between. The CDR3: CASSLGLGAAYEQYF. CDR3 coding DNA: TGTGCCAGCAGCTTAGGGCTAGGGGCGGCCTACGAGCAGTACTTC.

The chain couples TRBV7-6 to TRBJ2-3; D possibly corresponds to TRBD1 (6 bases). V lost 4 bases and J 2 bases, leaving 10 bases between the germline ends. The CDR3 totals 14 residues. Germline assignment: CDR1 SGHVS and CDR2 FNYEAQ. CDR3 DNA sequence: TGTGCCAGCAGCTCGGACAGCTACACAGATACGCAGTATTTT. This sequence encodes CASSSDSYTDTQYF.

The chain has TRBV25-1 and TRBJ1-2; possible D gene TRBD1, 6 bases. Per the germline V gene, CDR1 is MGHDK and CDR2 is SYGVNS. Trimming left V 6 bases short and J 4 bases short, with 9 bases between. The CDR3 has 12 residues. The CDR3 nucleotides read TGTGCCAGCAGGGACAGAGGCTATGGCTACACCTTC. Protein sequence: CASRDRGYGYTF.

The CDR3 sequence is CASSAGQGASQPQHF. The DNA for the CDR3 is TGTGCCAGCAGCGCGGGACAGGGGGCGAGTCAGCCCCAGCATTTT. This chain joins TRBV9 and TRBJ1-5, with 12 bases identical to TRBD1. The CDR3 totals 15 residues. V was pared by 3 bases and J by 6 bases, with 4 bases of the junction left unmatched. Germline values: CDR1 SGDLS, CDR2 YYNGEE.

A single count supports this clone. The chain combines TRBV4-2 with TRBJ2-7, with 9 bases identical to TRBD1. CDR1 and CDR2 (germline): LGHNA, YNFKEQ. The CDR3 is 15 amino acids. With 3 bases clipped from V and 0 bases from J, the junction kept 3 bases outside the gene matches. The CDR3 DNA is TGTGCCAGCAGCCAGGGACAGGGCAGCTCCTACGAGCAGTACTTC. Translating it yields CASSQGQGSSYEQYF.

Concerning this clone: This sample includes further DNA sequences coding for the same CDR3. The V gene is TRBV2, the J gene TRBJ2-7; D unresolved. V lost 4 bases, J lost 4 bases, and 5 bases lay in between. This CDR3 spans 11 amino acids. Germline values: CDR1 SNHLY, CDR2 FYNNEI. The CDR3 sequence is CASSGQYEQYF. The CDR3 nucleotides are TGTGCCAGCAGTGGCCAGTACGAGCAGTACTTC.

CDR3 loop: CASSSRTHSGGEQYF. In nucleotides, the CDR3 is TGTGCCAGCAGCTCCCGGACTCACTCCGGGGGCGAGCAGTACTTC. The chain joins TRBV6-1 to TRBJ2-7, with D possibly being TRBD2 (6 bases). Trimming cost V 6 bases and J 6 bases, with 21 bases left between them. The CDR3 extends over 15 amino acids. Looked up from germline, CDR1 is MNHNS and CDR2 is SASEGT.

This chain connects TRBV5-1 to TRBJ2-3, with D perhaps TRBD2 (5 bases). In germline, CDR1 is SGHRS, CDR2 YFSETQ. V was clipped by 2 bases and J by 4 bases, with 14 bases between them. This CDR3 has 15 residues. The CDR3 nucleotides read TGCGCCAGCAGCTTTCAGTTAGCGTTCCCAGATACGCAGTATTTT. Translation gives CASSFQLAFPDTQYF.

The chain joins TRBV5-1 to TRBJ1-3; tentatively, D is TRBD1 (6 bases). CDR3 length: 15 residues. Germline V CDR1 and CDR2: SGHRS, YFSETQ. The V end was cut by 2 bases, the J end by 0 bases, with 9 bases between. The CDR3, as DNA: TGCGCCAGCAGCTTTGGACAGTACTCTGGAAACACCATATATTTT. Translated: CASSFGQYSGNTIYF.

Worth noting for this clone: The junction shows a germline mismatch at one end, possibly a read error. The rearrangement joins TRBV7-3 to TRBJ1-2; TRBD1 matches 7 bases. Looked up from germline, CDR1 is SGHTA and CDR2 is FQGTGA. The CDR3 is 15 residues long. CDR3: CASSPQAGGGYGYAF. CDR3 coding DNA: TGTGCCAGCAGCCCCCAGGCAGGGGGAGGCTATGGCTACGCCTTC.

The chain carries TRBV5-6 and TRBJ2-3; 16 nucleotides line up with TRBD2. Germline lookup yields CDR1 SGHDT and CDR2 YYEEEE. The CDR3 is made up of 19 amino acids. J gave up 5 bases and V 4 bases, and 13 bases lay outside the gene matches. The CDR3 nucleotides are TGTGCCAGCAGCGGTTCCGGGACTAGCGGGGGGGCAATAATAGATACGCAGTATTTT. It yields the protein CASSGSGTSGGAIIDTQYF.

The CDR3 protein is CASSRDGGGVAKNIQYF. CDR3 bases: TGTGCCAGCAGTAGGGATGGAGGTGGGGTAGCCAAAAACATTCAGTACTTC. This chain joins TRBV27 and TRBJ2-4; D might be TRBD2 (5 bases). Germline-derived CDR1 and CDR2 are MNHEY and SMNVEV (reference sequence). This CDR3 is built from 17 residues. V gave up 5 bases and J gave up 0 bases, with 17 bases separating them.

This clone was seen only a few times. The chain combines TRBV7-9 with TRBJ2-2; maybe TRBD2 (5 bases). CDR1 is SEHNR and CDR2 is FQNEAQ in the germline V gene (reference sequence). The V gene lost 7 bases and the J gene lost 7 bases, with 16 bases spanning the gap. This CDR3 has 14 amino acids. The DNA for the CDR3 is TGTGCCAGCACGCCTGTGGAGGCAATCGGGGAGCTGTTTTTT. Encoded protein: CASTPVEAIGELFF.

The rearrangement links TRBV28 to TRBJ2-3, with 8 bases matching TRBD1. This CDR3 spans 14 amino acids. V shed 4 bases, J shed 5 bases, and the junction held 5 bases outside the gene matches. Germline assignment: CDR1 MDHEN and CDR2 SYDVKM. The CDR3 DNA reads TGTGCCAGCAGTTCGACAGGGGAGGTAGATACGCAGTATTTT. Translated, it gives CASSSTGEVDTQYF.